A selection of T cell receptor beta chains follows, all from one sample in a study of blood T cell repertoires in COVID-19. Sequencing was performed with immunoSEQ multiplex PCR; in TCRdb, only in-frame clones are kept and a portion is missing. The sample has 200,000 to 250,000 clones, 80% to 90% seen once. The sample comprised PBMCs or T cells enriched from blood (not recorded which). These receptors originate from a woman aged 18-29 years in a cohort exposed to, infected with or recovered from COVID-19 (not recorded which). The CDR3 runs from the conserved cysteine through the conserved F or W. A D gene is named only where the DNA matches it firmly. Clone size appears in some rows only: once, few, many, or a class for an expanded clone.

J | size | D | V | DNA | CDR3
TRBJ1-4 | - | - | TRBV2 | TGTGCCAGTGGATGGACCCCGGAGGGTGAAAAACTGTTTTTT | CASGWTPEGEKLFF
TRBJ2-1 | - | TRBD2 | TRBV5-6 | TGTGCCAGCAGCTTCGTAGGCGGGAGAGTAAATGAGCAGTTCTTC | CASSFVGGRVNEQFF
TRBJ2-7 | once | - | TRBV20-1 | TGCAGTGCTAGTCGGCCGGGACACCAAGAGTACGAGCAGTACTTC | CSASRPGHQEYEQYF
TRBJ2-7 | few | - | TRBV7-9 | TGTGCCAGCAGCTTAGGGCAGGGAGGCTACGAGCAGTACTTC | CASSLGQGGYEQYF
TRBJ1-3 | once | - | TRBV11-3 | TGTGCCAGCAGCTTGGGACACTCTGGAAACACCATATATTTT | CASSLGHSGNTIYF
TRBJ1-1 | - | - | TRBV7-6 | TGTGCCAGCAGCTTAGTCATGGACAGTGAAGCTTTCTTT | CASSLVMDSEAFF
TRBJ2-1 | few | TRBD1 | TRBV6-1 | TGTGCCAGCAGTGAGAGGGGGCAGGAGCAGTTCTTC | CASSERGQEQFF
TRBJ2-1 | - | TRBD2 | TRBV5-1 | TGCGCCAGCAGCGGAACTAGCGGGCCCTACAATGAGCAGTTCTTC | CASSGTSGPYNEQFF
TRBJ2-5 | - | TRBD2 | TRBV30 | TGTGCCTGGACTAGCGGGAGGGCCGGGGCACAAGAGACCCAGTACTTC | CAWTSGRAGAQETQYF
TRBJ2-1 | - | - | TRBV14 | TGTGCCAGCAGCCAAGAACTAGCCCACAATGAGCAGTTCTTC | CASSQELAHNEQFF
TRBJ1-1 | - | - | TRBV19 | TGTGCCAGTAAACTGGACAGTGAAGCTTTCTTT | CASKLDSEAFF
TRBJ1-2 | - | - | TRBV2 | TGTGCCAGCAGTCTTGATCACACGGGCTACACCTTC | CASSLDHTGYTF
TRBJ1-2 | - | - | TRBV6-5 | TGTGCCAGCAGTCTCAATGAGGGCTACACCTTC | CASSLNEGYTF
TRBJ2-1 | - | TRBD1 | TRBV7-2 | TGTGCCAGCAGCTACGACAGGGGTTCTTACAATGAGCAGTTCTTC | CASSYDRGSYNEQFF
TRBJ1-2 | - | TRBD1 | TRBV29-1 | TGCAGCGTGACTGGTGGTGGACAGGGGGCTAGCTATGGCTACACCTTC | CSVTGGGQGASYGYTF
TRBJ2-2 | - | - | TRBV19 | TGTGCCAGTAGTATATTGGGACATACTGGGGAGCTGTTTTTT | CASSILGHTGELFF
TRBJ1-2 | - | TRBD1 | TRBV11-2 | TGTGCCAGCAGCTTAGCCCCCCGGACAGGGACTGGTGGCTACACCTTC | CASSLAPRTGTGGYTF
TRBJ1-2 | - | - | TRBV24-1 | TGTGCCACCAGCGCAGGGAACTATGGCTACACCTTC | CATSAGNYGYTF
TRBJ2-1 | - | TRBD1 | TRBV5-1 | TGCGCCAGCAGCCCCGGGACAGGAACTTACAATGAGCAGTTCTTC | CASSPGTGTYNEQFF
TRBJ2-3 | once | TRBD1 | TRBV7-2 | TGTGCCAGCAGCTTAGGTGCGACAGGGAGCACAGATACGCAGTATTTT | CASSLGATGSTDTQYF
TRBJ1-2 | - | - | TRBV29-1 | TGCAGCGTTGATGACAGCTATGGCTACACCTTC | CSVDDSYGYTF
TRBJ2-2 | - | - | TRBV3-1/TRBV3-2 | TGTGCCAGCAGCCAAGCGCGGTCCGTTACCGGGGAGCTGTTTTTT | CASSQARSVTGELFF
TRBJ1-2 | - | - | TRBV10-2 | TGCGCCAGCAGTGAGTCATTACGCGGCGCAGGGGATCCCTATGGCTACACCTTC | CASSESLRGAGDPYGYTF
TRBJ2-7 | - | TRBD1 | TRBV7-7 | TGTGCTAGCAGCCACCGCCGGGACAGGGATTACGAGCAGTACTTC | CASSHRRDRDYEQYF
TRBJ1-2 | once | - | TRBV2 | TGTGCCAGCAGTGAACCCGGCGGAAGCTATGGCTACACCTTC | CASSEPGGSYGYTF
TRBJ1-5 | once | - | TRBV19 | TGTGCCAGTAGTATCCGAGGTGGCAATCAGCCCCAGCATTTT | CASSIRGGNQPQHF
TRBJ1-3 | - | - | TRBV6-1 | TGTGCCAGCAGTGAAAGGGGCGCTGGAAACACCATATATTTT | CASSERGAGNTIYF
TRBJ1-5 | - | TRBD1 | TRBV6-4 | TGTGCCAGCAGTTCGACAGGGGGGTTCAATCAGCCCCAGCATTTT | CASSSTGGFNQPQHF
TRBJ1-1 | few | - | TRBV18 | TGTGCCAGCGAAAAGGACAGATCTAACACTGAAGCTTTCTTT | CASEKDRSNTEAFF
TRBJ2-5 | - | - | TRBV27 | TGTGCCAGCAGTTTATCGGGGACTATCAGGGGATATCGAGAGACCCAGTACTTC | CASSLSGTIRGYRETQYF
TRBJ1-2 | - | - | TRBV6-5 | TGTGCCAGCAGTCACAGGGATCTCTATGGCTACACCTTC | CASSHRDLYGYTF
TRBJ1-1 | - | - | TRBV11-2 | TGTGCCAGCAGCTTATTGATTGGGAGTGAAGCTTTCTTT | CASSLLIGSEAFF
TRBJ1-6 | - | - | TRBV6-5 | TGTGCCAGCAGTCCGGACAGCTATAATTCACCCCTCCACTTT | CASSPDSYNSPLHF
TRBJ1-4 | - | - | TRBV5-4 | TGTGCCAGCGGGCGAGGGGGGGCTAATGAAAAACTGTTTTTT | CASGRGGANEKLFF
TRBJ1-1 | few | - | TRBV6-5 | TGTGCCAGCAGTACGGCGGACAGTAGTTTCACTGAAGCTTTCTTT | CASSTADSSFTEAFF
TRBJ2-2 | - | - | TRBV11-2 | TGTGCCAGCCTGGCCGGATGGACAAACACCGGGGAGCTGTTTTTT | CASLAGWTNTGELFF
TRBJ2-4 | - | TRBD2 | TRBV27 | TGTGCCAGCAGTTTTTCTAGCGGGGGATTGGGAAACATTCAGTACTTC | CASSFSSGGLGNIQYF
TRBJ1-1 | - | - | TRBV10-3 | TGTGCCATCACAGCAGGGAACACTGAAGCTTTCTTT | CAITAGNTEAFF
TRBJ2-5 | - | TRBD2 | TRBV9 | TGTGCCAGCAGCGTAGTAGGACTAGCGGGAGAGACCCAGTACTTC | CASSVVGLAGETQYF
TRBJ1-2 | - | TRBD1 | TRBV18 | TGTGCCAGCTCAACCGGGACAGGGACCTTTAACTATGGCTACACCTTC | CASSTGTGTFNYGYTF
TRBJ1-6 | once | - | TRBV5-4 | TGTGCCAGCAGCTTGGGGACACCAGTTGGCCCCCTCCACTTT | CASSLGTPVGPLHF
TRBJ1-2 | - | - | TRBV6-5 | TGTGCCAGCGTGAGGTCGGGGGGCGATAGCTATGGCTACACCTTC | CASVRSGGDSYGYTF
TRBJ2-1 | once | - | TRBV9 | TGTGCCAGCAGCGTAGCAACCTACAATGAGCAGTTCTTC | CASSVATYNEQFF
TRBJ2-7 | - | - | TRBV9 | TGTGCCAGCAGCGTAGCCGGTAGTACCTACGAGCAGTACTTC | CASSVAGSTYEQYF
TRBJ1-2 | - | TRBD1 | TRBV5-4 | TGTGCCAGCACCCTCGGGCAGGGGGAGGGCTACACCTTC | CASTLGQGEGYTF
TRBJ2-7 | - | TRBD1 | TRBV5-1 | TGCGCCAGCAGCTTGGTTACAGGGGGTTCCTACGAGCAGTACTTC | CASSLVTGGSYEQYF
TRBJ2-3 | - | - | TRBV24-1 | TGTGCCACCTCAGCGGCCCCCGACACGGCAGATACGCAGTATTTT | CATSAAPDTADTQYF
TRBJ1-5 | - | TRBD1 | TRBV5-8 | TGTGCCAGCAGCCTGCTCTTCCGACAGGGGGACAATCAGCCCCAGCATTTT | CASSLLFRQGDNQPQHF
TRBJ1-2 | - | - | TRBV28 | TGTGCCAGCAGTGGGCGGGGGGCGAGGGGCTACACCTTC | CASSGRGARGYTF
TRBJ2-5 | - | - | TRBV10-2 | TGCGCAAGAAGTAATCGACAGGCGCCCTCTCAATCGACCCAGTACTTC | CARSNRQAPSQSTQYF
TRBJ1-1 | - | - | TRBV25-1 | TGTGCCAGCAGTGAATGGGAGAGTGAAGCTTTCTTT | CASSEWESEAFF
TRBJ1-1 | - | TRBD1 | TRBV19 | TGTGCCAGTAGTGCCTTCACCGGGACAGCGGGCACTGAAGCTTTCTTT | CASSAFTGTAGTEAFF
TRBJ1-2 | - | TRBD1 | TRBV10-3 | TGTGCCATCAGCGACGGGACAGGGGGCGGGTATGGCTACACCTTC | CAISDGTGGGYGYTF
TRBJ1-1 | once | TRBD1 | TRBV12-5 | TGTGCTAGTGGCACCGACAGGGGCACTGAAGCTTTCTTT | CASGTDRGTEAFF
TRBJ2-2 | - | - | TRBV12-3/TRBV12-4 | TGTGCCAGCAGTACCGGTCGGGGAGAGGAGCTGTTTTTT | CASSTGRGEELFF
TRBJ2-1 | - | - | TRBV19 | TGTGCCAGTTCTCGCGACGCGGGACCAGAGCAGTTCTTC | CASSRDAGPEQFF